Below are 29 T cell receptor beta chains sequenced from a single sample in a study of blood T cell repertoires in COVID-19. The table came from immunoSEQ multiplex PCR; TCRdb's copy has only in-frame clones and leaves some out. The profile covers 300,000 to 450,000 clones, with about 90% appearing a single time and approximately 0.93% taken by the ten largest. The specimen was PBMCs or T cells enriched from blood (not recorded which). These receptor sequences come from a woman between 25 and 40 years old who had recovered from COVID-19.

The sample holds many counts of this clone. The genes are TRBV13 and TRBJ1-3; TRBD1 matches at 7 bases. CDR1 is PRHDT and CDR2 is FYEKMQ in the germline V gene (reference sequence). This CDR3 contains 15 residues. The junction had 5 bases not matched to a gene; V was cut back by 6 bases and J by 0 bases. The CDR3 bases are TGTGCCAGCAGGGTTCAGGGGGGCTCTGGAAACACCATATATTTT. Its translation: CASRVQGGSGNTIYF.

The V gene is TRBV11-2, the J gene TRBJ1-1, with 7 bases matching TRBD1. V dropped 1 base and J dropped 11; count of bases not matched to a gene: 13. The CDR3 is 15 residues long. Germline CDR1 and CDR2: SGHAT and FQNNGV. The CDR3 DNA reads TGTGCCAGCAGCTTAGGCCGGGACAGTGGATACTGGGCTTTCTTT. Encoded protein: CASSLGRDSGYWAFF. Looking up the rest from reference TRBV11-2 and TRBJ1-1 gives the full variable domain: EAGVAQSPRYKIIEKRQSVAFWCNPISGHATLYWYQQILGQGPKLLIQFQNNGVVDDSQLPKDRFSAERLKGVDSTLKIQPAKLEDSAVYLCASSLGRDSGYWAFFGQGTRLTVV.

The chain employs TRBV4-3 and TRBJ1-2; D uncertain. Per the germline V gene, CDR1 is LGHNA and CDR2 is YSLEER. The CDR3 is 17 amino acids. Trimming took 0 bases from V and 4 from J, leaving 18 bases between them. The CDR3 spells CASSQEGSPEGPYGYTF. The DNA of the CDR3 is TGCGCCAGCAGCCAAGAAGGGTCGCCGGAGGGCCCCTATGGCTACACCTTC.

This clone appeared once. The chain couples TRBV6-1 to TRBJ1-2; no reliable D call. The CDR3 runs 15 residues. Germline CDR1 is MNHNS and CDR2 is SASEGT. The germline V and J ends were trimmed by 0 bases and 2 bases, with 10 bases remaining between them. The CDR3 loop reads CASSEAGGSNYGYTF. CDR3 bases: TGTGCCAGCAGTGAAGCGGGCGGGTCCAACTATGGCTACACCTTC.

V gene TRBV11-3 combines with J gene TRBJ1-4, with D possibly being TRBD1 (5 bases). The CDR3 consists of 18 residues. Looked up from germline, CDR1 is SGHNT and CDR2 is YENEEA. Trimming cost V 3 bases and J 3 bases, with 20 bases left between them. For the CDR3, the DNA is TGTGCCAGCAGCTTCGACGGGTCGGGGGAACGGTCTAATGAAAAACTGTTTTTT. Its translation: CASSFDGSGERSNEKLFF.

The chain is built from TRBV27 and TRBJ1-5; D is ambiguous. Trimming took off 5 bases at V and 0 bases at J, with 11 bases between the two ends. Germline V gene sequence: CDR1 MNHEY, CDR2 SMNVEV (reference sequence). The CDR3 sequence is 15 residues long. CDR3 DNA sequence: TGTGCCAGCAGTCCCCGCGGGTCTAGCAATCAGCCCCAGCATTTT. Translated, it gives CASSPRGSSNQPQHF.

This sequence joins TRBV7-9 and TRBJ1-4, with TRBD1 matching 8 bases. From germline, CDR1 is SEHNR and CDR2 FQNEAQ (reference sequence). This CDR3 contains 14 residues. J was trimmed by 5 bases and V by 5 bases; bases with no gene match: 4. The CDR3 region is CASSLRDRNEKLFF. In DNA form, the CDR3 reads TGTGCCAGCAGCCTGCGGGACAGGAATGAAAAACTGTTTTTT.

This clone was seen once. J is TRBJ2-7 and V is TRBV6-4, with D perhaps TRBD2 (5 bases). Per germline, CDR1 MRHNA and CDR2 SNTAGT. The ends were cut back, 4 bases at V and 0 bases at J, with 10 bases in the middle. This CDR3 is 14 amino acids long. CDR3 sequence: CASSASGGSYEQYF. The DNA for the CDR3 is TGTGCCAGCAGTGCCAGCGGCGGCTCCTACGAGCAGTACTTC.

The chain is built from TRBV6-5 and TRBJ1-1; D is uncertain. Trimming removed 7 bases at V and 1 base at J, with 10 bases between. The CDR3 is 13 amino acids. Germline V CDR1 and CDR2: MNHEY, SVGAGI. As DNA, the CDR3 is TGTGCCAGCACCGAGAGTCAGAACACTGAAGCTTTCTTT. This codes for CASTESQNTEAFF.

CDR3 in amino acids: CASSAGYVVETQYF. The CDR3 nucleotides read TGTGCCAGCAGTGCAGGGTATGTGGTGGAGACCCAGTACTTC. This chain uses TRBV6-6 with TRBJ2-5; D may be TRBD1 (5 bases). Germline CDR1 reads MNHNY; CDR2 reads SVGAGI (reference sequence). This CDR3 has 14 amino acids. V was clipped by 5 bases and J by 5 bases, with 15 bases between them.

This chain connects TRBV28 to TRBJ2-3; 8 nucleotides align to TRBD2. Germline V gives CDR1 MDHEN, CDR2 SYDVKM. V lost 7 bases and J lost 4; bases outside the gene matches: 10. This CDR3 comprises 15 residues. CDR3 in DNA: TGTGCCAGCATAGGTTGGGCTAGCGGGTCAGATACGCAGTATTTT. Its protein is CASIGWASGSDTQYF.

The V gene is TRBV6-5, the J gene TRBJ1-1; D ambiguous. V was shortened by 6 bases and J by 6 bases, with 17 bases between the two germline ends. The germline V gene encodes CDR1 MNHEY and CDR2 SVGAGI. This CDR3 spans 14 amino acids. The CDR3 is CASSTSGGGPEAFF. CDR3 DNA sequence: TGTGCCAGCAGCACCAGCGGAGGAGGGCCTGAAGCTTTCTTT.

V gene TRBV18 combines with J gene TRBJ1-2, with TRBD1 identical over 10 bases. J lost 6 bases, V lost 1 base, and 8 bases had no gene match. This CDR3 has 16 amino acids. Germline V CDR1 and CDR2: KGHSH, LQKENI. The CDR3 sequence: CASSPRGQGPTNGYTF. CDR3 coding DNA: TGTGCCAGCTCACCACGGGGACAGGGGCCCACCAATGGCTACACCTTC.

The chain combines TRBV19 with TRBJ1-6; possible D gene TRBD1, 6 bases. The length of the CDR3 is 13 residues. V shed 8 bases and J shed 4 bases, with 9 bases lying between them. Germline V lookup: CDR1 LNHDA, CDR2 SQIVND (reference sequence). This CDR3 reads CASWDKYNSPLHF. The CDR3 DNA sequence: TGTGCCAGTTGGGACAAATATAATTCACCCCTCCACTTT.

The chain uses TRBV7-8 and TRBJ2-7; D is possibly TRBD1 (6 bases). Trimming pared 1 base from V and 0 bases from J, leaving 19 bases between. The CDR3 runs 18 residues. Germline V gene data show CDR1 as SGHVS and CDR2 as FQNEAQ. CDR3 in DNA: TGTGCCAGCAGCTTAGGCCGGGACACACGATATTTCTCCTACGAGCAGTACTTC. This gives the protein CASSLGRDTRYFSYEQYF.

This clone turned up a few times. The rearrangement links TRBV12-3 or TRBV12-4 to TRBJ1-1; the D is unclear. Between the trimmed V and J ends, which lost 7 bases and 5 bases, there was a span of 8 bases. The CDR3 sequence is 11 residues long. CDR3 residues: CASTGRTEAFF. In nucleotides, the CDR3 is TGTGCCAGCACCGGGAGGACTGAAGCTTTCTTT.

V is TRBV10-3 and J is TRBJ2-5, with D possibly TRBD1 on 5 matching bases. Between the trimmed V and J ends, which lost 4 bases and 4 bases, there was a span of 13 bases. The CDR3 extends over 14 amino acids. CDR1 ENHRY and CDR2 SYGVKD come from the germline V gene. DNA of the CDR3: TGTGCCATCAGTGCTACGGAAAGGGGAGAGACCCAGTACTTC. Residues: CAISATERGETQYF.

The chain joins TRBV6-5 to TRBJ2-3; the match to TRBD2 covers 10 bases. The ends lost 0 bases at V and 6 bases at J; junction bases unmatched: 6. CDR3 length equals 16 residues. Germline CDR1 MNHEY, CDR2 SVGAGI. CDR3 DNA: TGTGCCAGCAGTTACTCGCATATAGCGGGGGGTGATACGCAGTATTTT. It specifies CASSYSHIAGGDTQYF.

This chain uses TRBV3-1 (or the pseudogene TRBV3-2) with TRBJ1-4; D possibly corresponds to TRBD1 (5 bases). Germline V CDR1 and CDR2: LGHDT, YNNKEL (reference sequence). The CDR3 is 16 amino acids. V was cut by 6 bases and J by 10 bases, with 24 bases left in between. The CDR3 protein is CASSYSLGPRGRKLFF. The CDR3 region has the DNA TGTGCCAGCAGTTACAGCCTGGGCCCTCGGGGGAGAAAACTGTTTTTT.

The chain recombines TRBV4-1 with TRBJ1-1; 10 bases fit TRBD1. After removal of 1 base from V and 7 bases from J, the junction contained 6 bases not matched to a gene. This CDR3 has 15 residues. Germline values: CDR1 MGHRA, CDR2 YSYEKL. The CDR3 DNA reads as TGCGCCAGCAGCCAAGCGGGACAGGGGTTTTTTGAAGCTTTCTTT. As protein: CASSQAGQGFFEAFF.

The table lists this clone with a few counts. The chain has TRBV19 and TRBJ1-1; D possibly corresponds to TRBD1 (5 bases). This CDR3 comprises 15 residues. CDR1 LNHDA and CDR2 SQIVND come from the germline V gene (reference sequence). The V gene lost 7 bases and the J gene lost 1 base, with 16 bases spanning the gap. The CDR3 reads CASTQGGQGNTEAFF. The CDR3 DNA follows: TGTGCCAGTACGCAGGGAGGGCAGGGGAACACTGAAGCTTTCTTT.

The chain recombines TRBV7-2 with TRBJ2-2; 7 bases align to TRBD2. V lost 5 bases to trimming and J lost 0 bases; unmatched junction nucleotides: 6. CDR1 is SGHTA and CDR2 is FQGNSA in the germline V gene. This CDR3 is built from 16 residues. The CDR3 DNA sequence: TGTGCCAGCAGCAAGAGCGGGGCAGCGAACACCGGGGAGCTGTTTTTT. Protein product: CASSKSGAANTGELFF.

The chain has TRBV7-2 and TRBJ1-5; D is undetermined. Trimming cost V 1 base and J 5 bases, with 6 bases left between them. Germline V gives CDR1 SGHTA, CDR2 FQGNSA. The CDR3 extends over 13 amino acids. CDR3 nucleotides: TGTGCCAGCAGCTTAGTCGGTGATCAGCCCCAGCATTTT. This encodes CASSLVGDQPQHF.

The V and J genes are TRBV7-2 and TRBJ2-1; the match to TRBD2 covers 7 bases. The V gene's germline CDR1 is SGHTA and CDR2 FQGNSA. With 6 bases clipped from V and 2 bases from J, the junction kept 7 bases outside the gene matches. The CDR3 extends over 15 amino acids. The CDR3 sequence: CASRSQRGPYNEQFF. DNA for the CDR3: TGTGCCAGCAGGTCCCAGCGGGGACCCTACAATGAGCAGTTCTTC. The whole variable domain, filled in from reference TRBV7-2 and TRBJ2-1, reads GAGVSQSPSNKVTEKGKDVELRCDPISGHTALYWYRQSLGQGLEFLIYFQGNSAPDKSGLPSDRFSAERTGGSVSTLTIQRTQQEDSAVYLCASRSQRGPYNEQFFGPGTRLTVL.

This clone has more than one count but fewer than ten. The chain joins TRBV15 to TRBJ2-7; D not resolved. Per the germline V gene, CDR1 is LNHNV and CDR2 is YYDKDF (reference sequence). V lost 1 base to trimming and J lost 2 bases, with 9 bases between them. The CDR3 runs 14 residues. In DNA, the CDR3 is TGTGCCACCAGCAGAGGTGATGGAGCCTACGAGCAGTACTTC. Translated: CATSRGDGAYEQYF.

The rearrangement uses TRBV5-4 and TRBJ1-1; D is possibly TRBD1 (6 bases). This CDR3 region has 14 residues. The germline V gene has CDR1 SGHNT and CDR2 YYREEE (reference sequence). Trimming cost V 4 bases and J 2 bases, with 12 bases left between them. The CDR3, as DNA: TGTGCCAGCAGCCAGGACAGTGGAAACACTGAAGCTTTCTTT. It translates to CASSQDSGNTEAFF. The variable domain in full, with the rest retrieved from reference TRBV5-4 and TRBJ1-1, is ETGVTQSPTHLIKTRGQQVTLRCSSQSGHNTVSWYQQALGQGPQFIFQYYREEENGRGNFPPRFSGLQFPNYSSELNVNALELDDSALYLCASSQDSGNTEAFFGQGTRLTVV.

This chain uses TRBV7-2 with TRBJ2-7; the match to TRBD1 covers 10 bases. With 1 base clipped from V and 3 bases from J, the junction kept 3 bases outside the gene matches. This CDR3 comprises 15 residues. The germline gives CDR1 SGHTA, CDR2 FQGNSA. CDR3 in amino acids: CASSLGDRGLYEQYF. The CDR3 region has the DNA TGTGCCAGCAGCTTAGGGGACAGGGGCCTCTACGAGCAGTACTTC.

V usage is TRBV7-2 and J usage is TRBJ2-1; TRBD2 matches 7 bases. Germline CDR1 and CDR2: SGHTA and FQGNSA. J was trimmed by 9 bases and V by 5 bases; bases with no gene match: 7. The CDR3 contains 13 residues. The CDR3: CASSAQGEGEQFF. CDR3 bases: TGTGCCAGCAGCGCTCAAGGGGAGGGTGAGCAGTTCTTC.

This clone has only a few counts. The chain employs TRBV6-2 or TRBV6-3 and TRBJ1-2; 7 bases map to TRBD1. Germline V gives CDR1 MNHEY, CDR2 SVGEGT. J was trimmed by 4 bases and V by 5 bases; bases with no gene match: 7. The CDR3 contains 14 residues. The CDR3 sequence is CASSGARTGYGYTF. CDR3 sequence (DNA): TGTGCCAGCAGTGGCGCACGGACAGGCTATGGCTACACCTTC.